This section outlines one TCR beta chain sequence together with its context. This clonotype is termed medium-sized (0.01 to 0.1%). Its antigen specificity is not known. Qualities for individual bases were not recorded, and no much larger clone is one base off. The sample belongs to a study of T cells generated in artificial thymic organoids (dated by TCRdb to 2015 to 2018). Turning to the overall study: The study compared the TCR alpha and beta CDR3 repertoires of CD8 single positive T cells derived from in vitro artificial thymic organoids against those of naive CD8 T cells from thymus and peripheral blood. The repertoire sequencing data shown were described as representative of three independent experiments. The full study reports these points: No skewed Valpha or Vbeta usage appeared in organoid-derived T cells, arguing against dominance of unconventional lineages or clonal expansions. The TCR clonotype diversity of organoid-derived CD8 single positive T cells was physiological and comparable to that of naive CD8 T cells from thymus and blood.

The CDR3 runs 17 residues from the cysteine to the phenylalanine. Only the CDR3 DNA is retained, 51 bases long and in frame from the first base. V gives up 1 base and J gives up 4 bases, and the segment between their germline ends measures 20 bases. CDR1 and CDR2 are drawn from the germline V gene: MDHEN, SYDVKM. TCRalpha and TCRbeta libraries were amplified separately by semi-nested PCR with Advantage 2 and reverse primers in the TRAC or TRBC constant regions. The amount of total RNA used for first-strand cDNA synthesis ranged from about 3 to 500 ng. The TCR cDNA libraries were generated by 5'-RACE using the SMARTer PCR cDNA Synthesis kit, with a poly-dT primer driving first-strand synthesis. The semi-nested reverse primers in the constant regions carried 5-nucleotide sample-specific barcodes, and the PCR products were cleaned up with the Zymo DNA Clean and Concentrator-5 kit. Pools of up to ten barcoded samples were ligated to Illumina adaptors and sequenced on an Illumina MiSeq as 2 x 150 bp paired-end reads. For the original study's pipeline: Demultiplexed reads were aligned using BLAT against a custom library containing all human TRAV, TRAJ, TRBV, TRBD and TRBJ combinations from IMGT. The best BLAT hits were picked using pslCDnaFilter (-maxAligns=1, -ignoreIntrons), and custom Perl scripts were used to calculate clonotype frequencies. The raw public data were reprocessed by TCRdb itself: fastp quality trimming at Q25, MiXCR clonotype calling, in-frame beta chains only. Entries are consolidated by CDR3 protein sequence, retaining the most common genes and DNA. For this entry, the V and J calls and clone size follow TCRdb and not the study's own pipeline. The sample table shows fewer than 5,500 distinct CDR3 sequences, and approximately 26% are seen once. Jointly, the top ten make up more than 2.5% of the sample.

Artificial thymic organoids were built by aggregating human HSPCs with MS5 murine stromal cells transduced with human DLL1, cultured at an air-liquid interface. The cells used to seed the organoids were FACS-purified CD34+CD3- hematopoietic stem and progenitor cells from which residual T cells had been depleted. The organoids were grown in serum-free RB27 medium, which consisted of RPMI 1640 supplemented with B27, FLT3L, IL-7 and ascorbic acid. Before RNA extraction, CD3+TCRalphabeta+CD8 single positive T cells from organoids and thymus were sorted by FACS. For each sample, total RNA was purified from approximately 40,000 to 200,000 sorted cells using the RNeasy Micro kit, and RNA quality was assessed on an Agilent RNA 6000 Nano chip.

Sequencing was done on a sample of naive CD8+ T cells grown in artificial thymic organoids from cord blood stem and progenitor cells. The cell subset or site tag for this specimen amounts to: CD3+TCRalphabeta+CD8SP T cells; for blood, CD45RO-CCR7+ naive CD8+ T cells. The clonotype was recovered from a human donor who gave cord blood stem cells for thymic organoid culture, a cardiac surgery patient who gave postnatal thymus, or a blood donor (not recorded which). The chain couples TRBV28 to TRBJ2-7, with the D gene too uncertain to name. The sequenced DNA: TGTGCCAGCAGTTTATCCCCCTTTCCAGTGGTGCCGTACGAGCAGTACTTC. This codes for CASSLSPFPVVPYEQYF.